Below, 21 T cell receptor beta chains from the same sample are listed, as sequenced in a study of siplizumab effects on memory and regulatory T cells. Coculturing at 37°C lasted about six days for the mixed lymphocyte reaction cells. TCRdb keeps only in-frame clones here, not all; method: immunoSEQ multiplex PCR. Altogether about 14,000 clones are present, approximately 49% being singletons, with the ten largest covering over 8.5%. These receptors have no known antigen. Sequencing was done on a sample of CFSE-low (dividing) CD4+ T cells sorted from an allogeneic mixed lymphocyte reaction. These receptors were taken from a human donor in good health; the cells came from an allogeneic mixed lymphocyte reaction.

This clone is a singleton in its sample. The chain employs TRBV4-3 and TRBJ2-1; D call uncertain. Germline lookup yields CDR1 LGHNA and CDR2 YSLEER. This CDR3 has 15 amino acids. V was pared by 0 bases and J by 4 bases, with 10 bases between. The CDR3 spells CASSQDWSKYNEQFF. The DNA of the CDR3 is TGCGCCAGCAGCCAAGATTGGTCCAAATACAATGAGCAGTTCTTC.

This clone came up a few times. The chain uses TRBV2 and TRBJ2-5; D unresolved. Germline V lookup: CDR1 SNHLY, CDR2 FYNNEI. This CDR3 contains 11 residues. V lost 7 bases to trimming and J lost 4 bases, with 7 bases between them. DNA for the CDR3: TGTGCCAGCACCAAAGGAGAGACCCAGTACTTC. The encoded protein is CASTKGETQYF.

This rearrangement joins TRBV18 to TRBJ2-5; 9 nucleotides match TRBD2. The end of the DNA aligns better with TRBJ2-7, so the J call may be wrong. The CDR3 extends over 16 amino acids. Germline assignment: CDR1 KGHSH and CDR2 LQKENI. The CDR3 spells CASSPLLAGSSYEQYF. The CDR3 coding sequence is TGTGCCAGCTCACCACTACTAGCGGGTAGCTCCTACGAGCAGTACTTC.

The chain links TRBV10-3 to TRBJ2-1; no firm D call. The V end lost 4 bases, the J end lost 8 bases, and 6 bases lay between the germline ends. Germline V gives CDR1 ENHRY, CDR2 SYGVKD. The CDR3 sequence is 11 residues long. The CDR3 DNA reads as TGTGCCATCAGTGTTGTAGATGAGCAGTTCTTC. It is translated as CAISVVDEQFF.

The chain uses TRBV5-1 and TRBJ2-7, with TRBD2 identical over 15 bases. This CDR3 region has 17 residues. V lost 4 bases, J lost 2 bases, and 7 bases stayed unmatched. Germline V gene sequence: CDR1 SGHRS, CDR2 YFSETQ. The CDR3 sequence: CASSRGLAGGVPYEQYF. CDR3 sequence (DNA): TGCGCCAGCAGCAGGGGACTAGCGGGGGGTGTCCCCTACGAGCAGTACTTC.

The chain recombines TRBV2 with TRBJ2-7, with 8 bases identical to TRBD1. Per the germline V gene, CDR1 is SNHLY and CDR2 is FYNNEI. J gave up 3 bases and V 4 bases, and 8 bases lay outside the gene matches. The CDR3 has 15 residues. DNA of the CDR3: TGTGCCAGCAGTGTAGGGACAGGTCATTTCTACGAGCAGTACTTC. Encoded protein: CASSVGTGHFYEQYF.

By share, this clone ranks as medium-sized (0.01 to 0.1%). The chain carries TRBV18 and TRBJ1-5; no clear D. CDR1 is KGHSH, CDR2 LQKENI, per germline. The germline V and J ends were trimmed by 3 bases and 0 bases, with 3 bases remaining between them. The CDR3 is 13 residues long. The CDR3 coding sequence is TGTGCCAGCTCACCGGATAGCAATCAGCCCCAGCATTTT. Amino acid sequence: CASSPDSNQPQHF.

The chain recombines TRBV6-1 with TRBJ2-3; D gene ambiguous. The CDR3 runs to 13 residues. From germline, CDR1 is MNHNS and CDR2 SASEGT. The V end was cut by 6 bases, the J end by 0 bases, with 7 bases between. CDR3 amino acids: CASRATSTDTQYF. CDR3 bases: TGTGCCAGCAGGGCCACGAGCACAGATACGCAGTATTTT.

The chain's CDR3 is CAWSVAGKLFF. The DNA of the CDR3 is TGTGCCTGGAGTGTAGCTGGAAAACTGTTTTTT. The chain employs TRBV30 and TRBJ1-4; D not resolved. The CDR3 totals 11 residues. V lost 0 bases to trimming and J lost 10 bases, with 6 bases between them. Germline V gene lookup returns CDR1 GTSNPN and CDR2 SVGIG (reference sequence).

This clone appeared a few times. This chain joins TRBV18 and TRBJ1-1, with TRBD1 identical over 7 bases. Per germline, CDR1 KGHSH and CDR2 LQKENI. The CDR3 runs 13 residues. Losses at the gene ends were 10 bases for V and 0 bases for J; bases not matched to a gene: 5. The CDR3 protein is CATLQGLNTEAFF. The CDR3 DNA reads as TGTGCCACCCTACAGGGGCTGAACACTGAAGCTTTCTTT.

The CDR3 region is CASSIRQGRSEKLFF. The CDR3 DNA reads TGTGCCAGCAGTATCCGACAGGGTCGGAGTGAAAAACTGTTTTTT. The chain uses TRBV2 and TRBJ1-4; 7 bases align to TRBD1. The CDR3 consists of 15 residues. V lost 5 bases and J lost 7; bases outside the gene matches: 10. Germline values: CDR1 SNHLY, CDR2 FYNNEI.

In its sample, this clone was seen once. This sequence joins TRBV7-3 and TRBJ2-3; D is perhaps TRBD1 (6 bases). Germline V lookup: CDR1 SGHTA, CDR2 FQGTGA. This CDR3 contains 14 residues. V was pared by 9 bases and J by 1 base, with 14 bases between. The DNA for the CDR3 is TGTGCCAGTAAACAGGGATCGGGCACAGATACGCAGTATTTT. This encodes CASKQGSGTDTQYF.

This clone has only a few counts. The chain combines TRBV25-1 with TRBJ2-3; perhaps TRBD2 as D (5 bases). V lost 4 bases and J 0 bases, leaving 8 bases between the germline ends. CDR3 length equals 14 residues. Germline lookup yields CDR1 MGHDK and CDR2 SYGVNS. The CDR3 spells CASSASGSTDTQYF. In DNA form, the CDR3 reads TGTGCCAGCAGTGCTTCGGGAAGCACAGATACGCAGTATTTT.

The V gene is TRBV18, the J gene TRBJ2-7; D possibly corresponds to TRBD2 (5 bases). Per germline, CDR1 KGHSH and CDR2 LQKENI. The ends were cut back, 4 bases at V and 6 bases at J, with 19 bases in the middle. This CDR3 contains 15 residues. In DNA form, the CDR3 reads TGTGCCAGCTCACAGTCGTTCGGGGTGACTACCGAGCAGTACTTC. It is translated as CASSQSFGVTTEQYF.

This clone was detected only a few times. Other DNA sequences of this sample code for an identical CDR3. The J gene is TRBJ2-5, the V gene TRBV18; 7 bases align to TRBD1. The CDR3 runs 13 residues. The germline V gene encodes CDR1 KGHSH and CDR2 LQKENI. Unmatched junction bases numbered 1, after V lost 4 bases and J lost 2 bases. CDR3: CASSRDRQETQYF. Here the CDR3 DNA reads TGTGCCAGCTCACGGGACAGACAAGAGACCCAGTACTTC.

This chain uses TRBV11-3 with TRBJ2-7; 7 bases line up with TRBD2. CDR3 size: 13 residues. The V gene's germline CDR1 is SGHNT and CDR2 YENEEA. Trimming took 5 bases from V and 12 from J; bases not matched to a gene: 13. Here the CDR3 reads CASSPRLADPPYF. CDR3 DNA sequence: TGTGCCAGCAGCCCCAGGCTAGCGGATCCCCCGTACTTC.

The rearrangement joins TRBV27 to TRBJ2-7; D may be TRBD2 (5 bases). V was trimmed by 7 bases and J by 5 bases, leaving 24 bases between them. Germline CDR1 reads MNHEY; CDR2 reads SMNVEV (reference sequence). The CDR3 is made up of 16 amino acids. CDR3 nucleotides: TGTGCCAGCACCGGGCGATTGGACTCCCCGTCGCACGAGCAGTACTTC. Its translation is CASTGRLDSPSHEQYF.

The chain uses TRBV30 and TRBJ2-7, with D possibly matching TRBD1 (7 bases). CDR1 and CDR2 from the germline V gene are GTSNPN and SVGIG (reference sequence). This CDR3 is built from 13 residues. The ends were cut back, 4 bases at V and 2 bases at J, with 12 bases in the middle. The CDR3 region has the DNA TGTGCCTGGAACCAGGGGGGCACCTACGAGCAGTACTTC. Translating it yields CAWNQGGTYEQYF.

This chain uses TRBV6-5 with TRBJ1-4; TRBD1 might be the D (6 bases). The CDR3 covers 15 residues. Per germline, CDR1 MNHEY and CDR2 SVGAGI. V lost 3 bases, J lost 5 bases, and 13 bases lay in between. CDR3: CASSYGQGKNEKLFF. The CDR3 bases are TGTGCCAGCAGTTATGGGCAGGGGAAAAATGAAAAACTGTTTTTT.

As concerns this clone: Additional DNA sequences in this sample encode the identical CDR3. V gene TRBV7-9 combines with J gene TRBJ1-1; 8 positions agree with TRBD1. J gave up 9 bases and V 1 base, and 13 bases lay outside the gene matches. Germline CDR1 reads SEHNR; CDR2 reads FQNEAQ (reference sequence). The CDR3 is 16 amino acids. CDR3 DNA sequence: TGTGCCAGCAGCTTAGGGCGGGGAACAGGGGGGGAAAAAGCTTTCTTT. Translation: CASSLGRGTGGEKAFF. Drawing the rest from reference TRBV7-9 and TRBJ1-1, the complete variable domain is DTGVSQNPRHKITKRGQNVTFRCDPISEHNRLYWYRQTLGQGPEFLTYFQNEAQLEKSRLLSDRFSAERPKGSFSTLEIQRTEQGDSAMYLCASSLGRGTGGEKAFFGQGTRLTVV.

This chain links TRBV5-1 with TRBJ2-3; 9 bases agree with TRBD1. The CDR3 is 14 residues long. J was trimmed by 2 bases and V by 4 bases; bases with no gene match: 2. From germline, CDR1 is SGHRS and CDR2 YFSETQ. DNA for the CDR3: TGCGCCAGCAGCCGGGACAGGGCCACAGATACGCAGTATTTT. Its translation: CASSRDRATDTQYF.